This T cell receptor (beta chain) stems from a study of beta chain features in type 1 diabetes. Per germline, CDR1 SGHNT and CDR2 YYREEE (reference sequence). The CDR3 extends over 16 amino acids. Trimming left V 1 base short and J 1 base short, with 12 bases between. Every isolated RNA sample was fully reverse transcribed, so sequencing captured expressed TCRB transcripts. TCRdb keeps only in-frame clones here, not all; method: immunoSEQ multiplex PCR. The sample gives 600,000 to 650,000 clones, 15% of which show up once; about 0.093% is in the top ten. The sequenced sample consisted of naive CD4+ T cells from blood. The receptor comes from a man younger than 35 in good health. The chain employs TRBV5-4 and TRBJ2-4, with D perhaps TRBD1 or TRBD2 (6 bases each). CDR3 DNA: TGTGCCAGCAGCTTGCGTGTCGGGGGCGCCAAAAACATTCAGTACTTC. This sequence encodes CASSLRVGGAKNIQYF. The full variable domain, completed using reference TRBV5-4 and TRBJ2-4, is ETGVTQSPTHLIKTRGQQVTLRCSSQSGHNTVSWYQQALGQGPQFIFQYYREEENGRGNFPPRFSGLQFPNYSSELNVNALELDDSALYLCASSLRVGGAKNIQYFGAGTRLSVL.